This T cell receptor (beta chain) derives from a study of T cells in localized non-small cell lung cancer. Study findings and constraints: Sequencing involved a lone tumor region, leaving heterogeneity possible. Turning up in adjacent lung were a median roughly 59 of the top 100 tumor clones.

A note on this clone: As yet, its antigen is unknown.

The CDR3 is made up of 12 amino acids. Germline V gene lookup returns CDR1 SQVTM and CDR2 ANQGSEA. The J segment lost 11 bases and the V segment lost 6 bases, leaving 11 bases of the junction unmatched. Assay: immunoSEQ multiplex PCR; the TCRdb copy retains only in-frame clones and omits some. The sample gives tens of thousands of clones, 75% to 90% of which show up once; 22% is in the top ten. This sequence was found in a man aged 35 to 70 with stage I squamous cell lung carcinoma. The sequencing used peripheral blood, collected before any cancer treatment. The V and J genes are TRBV29-1 and TRBJ1-1, with 8 positions matching TRBD1. The DNA of the CDR3 is TGCAGCGTGGGAACAGGGGGAATGGACGCTTTCTTT. This translates into CSVGTGGMDAFF.